Shown below are 20 T cell receptor beta chains from a single sample sequenced in a study of identical twins. TCRdb re-called the 5' RACE reads with MiXCR, one entry per CDR3 protein. The sample has hundreds of thousands of distinct CDR3 sequences, just under 9.5% seen once. The sample also formed part of further work on yellow fever vaccine responses in identical twins.

Material for sequencing was CD8+ T cells sorted from blood. Receptor source: a woman under 30 in good health.

The V and J genes are TRBV28 and TRBJ1-2; possibly TRBD1 for D (5 bases). In germline, CDR1 is MDHEN, CDR2 SYDVKM. Trimming took off 6 bases at V and 8 bases at J, with 16 bases between the two ends. This CDR3 contains 13 residues. CDR3 coding DNA: TGTGCCAGCAGGCGGGAAGGGGCTGGCGGCTACACCTTC. This codes for CASRREGAGGYTF.

This clonotype was observed a few times. The V and J genes are TRBV20-1 and TRBJ2-7, with D perhaps TRBD2 (6 bases). Germline V gene data show CDR1 as DFQATT and CDR2 as SNEGSKA (reference sequence). This CDR3 contains 13 residues. V dropped 2 bases and J dropped 9 bases, with 17 bases sitting between them. The CDR3 region is CSARYWGLSGQYF. The CDR3 bases are TGCAGTGCTAGATATTGGGGACTCTCTGGGCAGTACTTC.

This clonotype was recorded at least ten times. V and J are TRBV12-3 or TRBV12-4 and TRBJ2-5; D ambiguous. The CDR3 runs to 13 residues. V was clipped by 5 bases and J by 2 bases, with 9 bases between them. As DNA, the CDR3 is TGTGCCAGCAGTACTCCTGCTCAAGAGACCCAGTACTTC. Amino acid sequence: CASSTPAQETQYF.

The CDR3 sequence: CAWSVLGVADTQYF. CDR3 nucleotide sequence: TGTGCCTGGAGTGTACTTGGGGTGGCAGATACGCAGTATTTT. The chain couples TRBV30 to TRBJ2-3; D call uncertain. CDR3 size: 14 residues. V was clipped by 0 bases and J by 4 bases, with 11 bases between them. CDR1 and CDR2 (germline): GTSNPN, SVGIG (reference sequence).

The chain links TRBV20-1 to TRBJ1-5; maybe TRBD1 (6 bases). The germline V gene has CDR1 DFQATT and CDR2 SNEGSKA (reference sequence). This CDR3 has 14 amino acids. V was pared by 0 bases and J by 5 bases, with 11 bases between. The CDR3 DNA reads TGCAGTGCTAGAGATTCGGGGGCGGATCAGCCCCAGCATTTT. Amino acid sequence: CSARDSGADQPQHF.

This clonotype was detected ten times or more. The CDR3 loop reads CASSQPPSGRLNEQFF. In nucleotides, the CDR3 is TGTGCCAGCAGCCAGCCCCCCAGCGGGAGATTGAATGAGCAGTTCTTC. The rearrangement joins TRBV3-1 to TRBJ2-1, with 8 bases aligning to TRBD2. V was pared by 3 bases and J by 7 bases, with 11 bases of the junction left unmatched. The CDR3 is 16 amino acids. Germline CDR1 is LGHDT and CDR2 is YNNKEL (reference sequence).

The V gene is TRBV7-3, the J gene TRBJ2-7; 9 bases are a match to TRBD1. Losses at the gene ends were 5 bases for V and 5 bases for J; bases not matched to a gene: 16. Germline V gives CDR1 SGHTA, CDR2 FQGTGA. This CDR3 contains 17 residues. CDR3 in DNA: TGTGCCAGCAGCCCCCTCCCACGGGACAGGGCCTGGGACGAGCAGTACTTC. The encoded protein is CASSPLPRDRAWDEQYF.

The rearrangement joins TRBV13 to TRBJ2-4, with 8 bases lining up with TRBD1. The junction had 21 bases not matched to a gene; V was cut back by 5 bases and J by 0 bases. CDR1 and CDR2 from the germline V gene are PRHDT and FYEKMQ (reference sequence). The CDR3 consists of 21 residues. CDR3 amino acids: CASSPKKGRQGTPSAKNIQYF. CDR3 in DNA: TGTGCCAGCAGCCCTAAAAAGGGAAGACAGGGGACCCCTTCAGCCAAAAACATTCAGTACTTC.

The rearrangement uses TRBV29-1 and TRBJ2-7; D gene ambiguous. This CDR3 has 12 residues. V lost 7 bases and J 5 bases, leaving 15 bases between the germline ends. Germline V gives CDR1 SQVTM, CDR2 ANQGSEA. CDR3 protein: CSATAAYHEQYF. The CDR3, as DNA: TGCAGCGCCACGGCGGCATACCACGAGCAGTACTTC.

The gene calls are TRBV9 and TRBJ2-7; 14 nucleotides align to TRBD2. Germline lookup yields CDR1 SGDLS and CDR2 YYNGEE. The junction had 1 base not matched to a gene; V was cut back by 3 bases and J by 5 bases. CDR3 length equals 14 residues. CDR3 sequence reads: CASSGLAGGDEQYF. CDR3 nucleotide sequence: TGTGCCAGCAGCGGACTAGCGGGGGGGGACGAGCAGTACTTC.

This clonotype has ten or more counts. The J gene is TRBJ2-1, the V gene TRBV2; D could derive from TRBD1 or TRBD2 (5 bases each). Germline V CDR1 and CDR2: SNHLY, FYNNEI. The CDR3 covers 11 residues. V lost 6 bases, J lost 12 bases, and 12 bases lay in between. The CDR3: CASSGTPRQFF. In DNA, the CDR3 is TGTGCCAGCAGCGGGACCCCAAGGCAGTTCTTC.

This clonotype was observed many times. The chain combines TRBV24-1 with TRBJ2-5; 11 bases are a match to TRBD2. Looked up from germline, CDR1 is KGHDR and CDR2 is SFDVKD. V lost 5 bases and J lost 0; bases outside the gene matches: 7. The CDR3 consists of 17 residues. The CDR3 DNA reads as TGTGCCACCAGTGCCGGGACTAGCGGCCAACACCAAGAGACCCAGTACTTC. Translation: CATSAGTSGQHQETQYF.

This sequence joins TRBV12-3 or TRBV12-4 and TRBJ2-2; D unclear. Trimming removed 6 bases at V and 0 bases at J, with 5 bases between. The CDR3 is 13 residues long. The CDR3 sequence: CASRPANTGELFF. In nucleotides, the CDR3 is TGTGCCAGCAGGCCAGCGAACACCGGGGAGCTGTTTTTT.

The chain recombines TRBV4-3 with TRBJ2-1, with D unresolved. The germline V gene encodes CDR1 LGHNA and CDR2 YSLEER. Trimming left V 1 base short and J 6 bases short, with 10 bases between. The CDR3 is made up of 14 amino acids. DNA of the CDR3: TGCGCCAGCAGCCAAGGCCCTAGTGCCAATGAGCAGTTCTTC. The encoded protein is CASSQGPSANEQFF.

This clonotype was observed at least ten times. V gene TRBV5-6 combines with J gene TRBJ2-5, with 7 bases identical to TRBD2. Germline values: CDR1 SGHDT, CDR2 YYEEEE. The CDR3 has 18 amino acids. After removal of 2 bases from V and 2 bases from J, the junction contained 15 bases not matched to a gene. CDR3 protein: CASSLSLAALPPQETQYF. The CDR3 DNA sequence: TGTGCCAGCAGCTTATCCCTAGCGGCCTTACCCCCTCAAGAGACCCAGTACTTC.

This clonotype was observed at least ten times. The CDR3 DNA sequence: TGCGCCAGCAGCTTGAACAGGGAGGCCGGGGAGCTGTTTTTT. Translated: CASSLNREAGELFF. The V and J genes are TRBV4-3 and TRBJ2-2; either TRBD1 or TRBD2 may fit D (6 bases each). V lost 5 bases to trimming and J lost 6 bases, with 13 bases between them. CDR1 is LGHNA and CDR2 is YSLEER in the germline V gene. The CDR3 length is 14 residues.

This clonotype occurred many times. The chain combines TRBV29-1 with TRBJ2-7; maybe TRBD2 (5 bases). The CDR3 consists of 14 residues. V was clipped by 7 bases and J by 3 bases, with 19 bases between them. CDR1 SQVTM and CDR2 ANQGSEA come from the germline V gene. DNA of the CDR3: TGCAGCGCCGGTCGGGGAGATCATAACTACGAGCAGTACTTC. It codes for CSAGRGDHNYEQYF.

This clonotype was counted a few times. The V and J genes are TRBV28 and TRBJ2-7; TRBD2 matches at 7 bases. Looked up from germline, CDR1 is MDHEN and CDR2 is SYDVKM. The CDR3 extends over 14 amino acids. V dropped 3 bases and J dropped 6; count of bases not matched to a gene: 8. As DNA, the CDR3 is TGTGCCAGCAGTTTTAGTTCTAGCGGCGTCGAGCAGTACTTC. This codes for CASSFSSSGVEQYF.

CDR3 residues: CASSDFLGLAGEDTQYF. The CDR3 nucleotides are TGTGCCAGCAGTGACTTTTTGGGCCTAGCGGGAGAGGATACGCAGTATTTT. The chain employs TRBV6-4 and TRBJ2-3; the match to TRBD2 covers 10 bases. J gave up 6 bases and V 1 base, and 10 bases lay outside the gene matches. This CDR3 contains 17 residues. Germline V gives CDR1 MRHNA, CDR2 SNTAGT.

The sample holds many counts of this clonotype. The chain recombines TRBV7-3 with TRBJ2-1; D possibly matches TRBD1 or TRBD2 (6 bases each). The length of the CDR3 is 21 residues. V dropped 1 base and J dropped 1 base, with 26 bases sitting between them. CDR1 is SGHTA, CDR2 FQGTGA, per germline. This CDR3 reads CASSLNQGPWGDKGSYNEQFF. CDR3 nucleotide sequence: TGTGCCAGCAGCTTAAACCAGGGGCCTTGGGGGGACAAAGGGTCCTACAATGAGCAGTTCTTC.